This T cell receptor (beta chain) derives from a study of vaccination effects on CD4 cells after COVID-19 (dated by TCRdb to between 2021 and 2024). Looking at the study overall: Participants received two doses of either the BNT162b2 or the mRNA-1273 mRNA SARS-CoV-2 vaccine. A total of roughly 9 COVID-19 convalescent patients and a handful of SARS-CoV-2-naive healthy vaccine recipients were included in the full study. Pre-vaccine samples were collected from a couple of convalescent patients 16 days and one week before the first dose, corresponding to 142 and 148 days after COVID-19 diagnosis. In the study, cultures from other donors were sequenced using the Oncomine TCR Beta short-read assay on an Illumina iSeq 100. SARS-CoV-2 spike-specific CD4+ TCR repertoires were compared before and after mRNA vaccination in COVID-19 convalescent patients and in infection-naive vaccine recipients. Overall study results and their limits: Marked clonal contraction was observed in both infection-induced and vaccine-induced clones at late post-vaccination timepoints, consistent with waning T cell responses. The study was limited by a small number of convalescent patients, and early post-infection timepoints were lacking. In convalescent patients, the post-vaccine spike-reactive repertoire consisted mainly of new vaccine-induced clones, largely distinct from infection-induced clones.

Remarks on this clone: The target of this receptor is not known. No quality values exist for individual bases; no much larger clone is one base distant.

From the cysteine through the phenylalanine, the CDR3 covers 14 amino acids. Just CDR3 DNA is preserved here, 42 bases in frame from base 1. Trimming costs V 5 bases and J 8 bases, and their ends lie 18 bases apart. Via the germline V gene (reference sequence), CDR1 is SEHNR and CDR2 FQNEAQ. In the ViraFEST assay, PBMC were stimulated with viral peptide pools, and antigen-specific CD4+ T cell clonotypes were then identified by expansion using TCR sequencing. After approximately eleven days of culture, CD4+ T cells were isolated with the EasySep CD4+ T cell isolation kit. Convalescent patients had PCR-confirmed SARS-CoV-2 infection between March and December 2020, before Alpha, Beta and Delta variants emerged in the United States. Two million PBMC per well were cultured with 10 ug/ml peptides in IMDM containing 5% human AB serum, 10 IU/ml IL-2 and gentamicin. On days 3 and 7, half of the culture medium was replaced with fresh IL-2-containing medium. Each peptide stimulation condition was cultured in triplicate wells unless otherwise noted. PBMC were separated from whole blood using Ficoll-Paque Plus gradient centrifugation and were then either cryopreserved at -140C or used fresh. The QIAamp micro DNA kit was used to extract genomic DNA from the cultured CD4+ T cells.

Library generation was performed with the immunoSEQ multiplex PCR assay. TCR beta CDR3 sequencing was performed on DNA from the cultured, isolated CD4+ T cells. On the authors' methods: Non-productive TCR sequences were removed, reads were trimmed to the CDR3 region, and CDR3s of at least 7 amino acids were retained. The MANAFEST web app was used to identify antigen-specific clonotypes by comparing expansion in peptide wells with expansion in reference cultures. To count as positive, a clone had to show expansion at FDR<0.05 compared with the reference and with all other wells, an odds ratio above 5, and a frequency above 0.1% in two replicate wells. Cross-reactive clonotypes were defined as significantly expanded in SARS-CoV-2 spike wells and in at least one common cold coronavirus spike condition. Levenshtein distance calculated with the stringdist R package was used to assess CDR3 similarity, and unrooted trees were constructed with ape in R 3.6.1. This is the immuneACCESS table as TCRdb keeps it, with only in-frame sequences that have V and J called. A part of the clones is gone; compared with another copy, unresolved V genes explain less than half, and the rest is unexplained. V and J calls and clone size are copied from that table; D and trimming were computed from the DNA. In all, the sample holds about 45,000 clones, and approximately 70% of those were seen once. Together, the top ten hold around a third of the sample.

This clonotype was sampled from a human donor who had a prior SARS-CoV-2 infection. The source material was CD4+ T cells from PBMCs cultured with a peptide pool, sampled before COVID-19 vaccination. The V gene is TRBV7-9 and the J gene is TRBJ1-2, with the D gene uncertain. For the CDR3, the sequence is CASSPTETLYGYTF. The sequenced DNA is TGTGCCAGCAGCCCAACCGAGACGCTATACGGCTACACCTTC.